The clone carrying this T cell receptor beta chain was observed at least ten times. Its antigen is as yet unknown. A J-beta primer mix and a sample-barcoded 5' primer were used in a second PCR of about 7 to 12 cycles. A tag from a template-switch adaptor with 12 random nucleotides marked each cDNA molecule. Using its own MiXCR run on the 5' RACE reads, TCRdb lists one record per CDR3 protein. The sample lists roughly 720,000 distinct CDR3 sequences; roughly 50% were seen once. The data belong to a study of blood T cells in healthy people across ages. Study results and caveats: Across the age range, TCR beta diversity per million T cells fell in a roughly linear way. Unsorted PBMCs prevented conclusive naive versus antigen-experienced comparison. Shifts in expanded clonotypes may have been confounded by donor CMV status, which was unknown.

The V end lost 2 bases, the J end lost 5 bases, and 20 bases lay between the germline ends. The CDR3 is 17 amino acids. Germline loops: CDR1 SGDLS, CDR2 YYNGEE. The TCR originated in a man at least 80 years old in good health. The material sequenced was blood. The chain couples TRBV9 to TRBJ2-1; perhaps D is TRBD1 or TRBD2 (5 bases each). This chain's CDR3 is CASSVDPGTGVDNEQFF. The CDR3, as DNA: TGTGCCAGCAGCGTCGACCCGGGGACGGGCGTGGACAATGAGCAGTTCTTC.